This is a list of T cell receptor beta chains from one sample in a study of T-cell memory formation after mild COVID-19. Each CDR3 protein is one row after TCRdb ran MiXCR on the 5' RACE reads. Found here are roughly 400,000 distinct CDR3 sequences, 15% to 20% of them singletons; the top ten hold around a fifth. Sequenced material: PBMCs or a T cell subset sorted from them (not recorded which). The receptors were gathered from a man aged 18 to 29 who had mild COVID-19 (a few samples of this study predate the infection). Cell type and time point are not known. Each CDR3 is given with its conserved first and last residue. A D gene is named only where the DNA matches it firmly. A row's size may be missing; if present it is once, few, many or a size class.

clone_size j_call v_call d_call cdr3_aa cdr3_nt
few TRBJ1-1 TRBV5-1 . CASSPTVVNTEAFF TGCGCCAGCAGCCCGACAGTAGTGAACACTGAAGCTTTCTTT
few TRBJ1-6 TRBV27 . CASSLAGLNSPLHF TGTGCCAGCAGTTTAGCCGGGTTGAATTCACCCCTCCACTTT
few TRBJ2-1 TRBV2 TRBD2 CASTVLAGGSNEQFF TGTGCCAGCACGGTCCTAGCGGGGGGGAGTAATGAGCAGTTCTTC
few TRBJ1-4 TRBV29-1 . CSVDAGALGEKLFF TGCAGCGTTGATGCGGGGGCTCTCGGTGAAAAACTGTTTTTT
few TRBJ2-7 TRBV12-3/TRBV12-4 . CASSFGPGEQYF TGTGCCAGCAGTTTTGGCCCTGGAGAGCAGTACTTC
. TRBJ2-7 TRBV30 TRBD1 CAWRHPTGGPREQYF TGTGCCTGGAGACACCCGACAGGGGGGCCCAGGGAGCAGTACTTC
few TRBJ2-1 TRBV18 . CASSPWRDSPYNEQFF TGTGCCAGCTCACCATGGAGGGACAGCCCCTACAATGAGCAGTTCTTC
many TRBJ2-4 TRBV7-2 . CASSRQKNIQYF TGTGCCAGCAGCCGACAGAAAAACATTCAGTACTTC
few TRBJ1-1 TRBV7-9 . CASSFEGGWNTEAFF TGTGCCAGCAGCTTTGAGGGGGGGTGGAACACTGAAGCTTTCTTT
. TRBJ1-2 TRBV4-3 . CASSQSPRTVYGYTF TGCGCCAGCAGCCAATCGCCTCGGACCGTCTATGGCTACACCTTC
few TRBJ2-5 TRBV6-2/TRBV6-3 . CASSYGYGGLQETQYF TGTGCCAGCAGTTACGGATATGGGGGACTCCAAGAGACCCAGTACTTC
. TRBJ2-5 TRBV27 . CASGNPLPTGTQYF TGTGCCAGCGGCAACCCCCTTCCTACGGGGACCCAGTACTTC
. TRBJ1-2 TRBV7-3 . CASSLTGQGYTF TGTGCCAGCAGCTTAACGGGCCAGGGCTACACCTTC
. TRBJ1-2 TRBV7-9 . CASSLGSEAYGYTF TGTGCCAGCAGCTTAGGCTCGGAGGCCTATGGCTACACCTTC
. TRBJ2-7 TRBV27 TRBD1 CASSLGQGVRGEQYF TGTGCCAGCAGTCTCGGACAGGGGGTTCGCGGCGAGCAGTACTTC
. TRBJ2-1 TRBV4-3 . CASSQNGVGTSYNEQFF TGCGCCAGCAGCCAGAATGGGGTTGGGACTTCCTACAATGAGCAGTTCTTC
. TRBJ2-6 TRBV5-1 . CASSLSARAPPSGANVLTF TGCGCCAGCAGCTTGAGTGCGAGGGCTCCGCCCTCTGGGGCCAACGTCCTGACTTTC
. TRBJ2-1 TRBV18 . CASSPAVSDIEQFF TGTGCCAGCTCACCGGCAGTAAGCGACATCGAGCAGTTCTTC
few TRBJ2-1 TRBV5-1 TRBD1 CASSLTGTGGDEQFF TGCGCCAGCAGCTTAACCGGGACAGGGGGCGATGAGCAGTTCTTC
. TRBJ1-5 TRBV20-1 . CSARVVGDSNQPQHF TGCAGTGCTAGAGTAGTGGGAGATAGCAATCAGCCCCAGCATTTT
few TRBJ1-1 TRBV29-1 . CSVDMGRRYTEAFF TGCAGCGTTGACATGGGCCGCCGGTACACTGAAGCTTTCTTT
few TRBJ1-6 TRBV7-6 . CASSRTGTGNSPLHF TGTGCCAGCAGCCGCACCGGGACGGGTAATTCACCCCTCCACTTT
. TRBJ2-2 TRBV5-6 . CAGYRSGSTGELFF TGTGCCGGCTATAGAAGCGGGTCCACCGGGGAGCTGTTTTTT
. TRBJ2-3 TRBV7-2 TRBD2 CASSLNQRGSTDTQYF TGTGCCAGCAGCTTAAACCAGCGGGGGAGCACAGATACGCAGTATTTT
few TRBJ2-2 TRBV6-6 TRBD1 CASSPDRGKNTGELFF TGTGCCAGCAGTCCTGACAGGGGGAAGAACACCGGGGAGCTGTTTTTT
. TRBJ2-1 TRBV7-9 . CASSLHLNEQFF TGTGCCAGCAGCCTCCACCTTAATGAGCAGTTCTTC
. TRBJ2-7 TRBV19 . CASSTAREAERYEQYF TGTGCCAGTAGTACAGCCCGAGAGGCGGAACGCTACGAGCAGTACTTC